Presented here are 29 T cell receptor beta chains from one specimen sequenced in a study of blood T cell repertoires in COVID-19 (dated by TCRdb to the early 2020s). Receptors were amplified or captured by the immunoSEQ multiplex PCR assay. The immuneACCESS repertoire file appears here via TCRdb, limited to in-frame rearrangements. These files lack a portion of the clones; in checked studies, under half of the deficit traces to unresolved V genes, and the cause of the others is not known. For this sample the table gives 150,000 to 200,000 clones, of which 80% were detected only once. Approximately 15% of the sample rests with the top ten. Sequences were obtained from PBMCs or T cells enriched from blood (not recorded which). These receptors were collected from a man aged 55-75 years who had been exposed to COVID-19.

Points on this clone: An end of the junction does not agree with germline; a read error may underlie this. This chain connects TRBV6-5 to TRBJ2-5, with 7 bases fitting TRBD1. The CDR3 sequence is 12 residues long. Germline V gene data show CDR1 as MNHEY and CDR2 as SVGAGI. The CDR3 DNA reads as TGTGCCAGCAGTCAAACATACCGGGACAGTCACTTC. Translated, it gives CASSQTYRDSHF.

The chain uses TRBV6-6 and TRBJ1-2; D is ambiguous. The CDR3 has 12 amino acids. Trimming took 8 bases from V and 8 from J, leaving 15 bases between them. Germline CDR1 is MNHNY and CDR2 is SVGAGI (reference sequence). The CDR3 coding sequence is TGTGCCAGCGGACTAACGGCAGAGGGCTACACCTTC. This codes for CASGLTAEGYTF.

J is TRBJ1-4 and V is TRBV19; 11 bases line up with TRBD1. This CDR3 is 15 amino acids long. V was pared by 8 bases and J by 8 bases, with 10 bases of the junction left unmatched. From germline, CDR1 is LNHDA and CDR2 SQIVND (reference sequence). This chain's CDR3 is CASSIGGTGGEKLFF. CDR3 nucleotide sequence: TGTGCCAGTTCAATCGGGGGGACAGGGGGAGAAAAACTGTTTTTT. Full variable domain (missing parts from reference TRBV19 and TRBJ1-4): DGGITQSPKYLFRKEGQNVTLSCEQNLNHDAMYWYRQDPGQGLRLIYYSQIVNDFQKGDIAEGYSVSREKKESFPLTVTSAQKNPTAFYLCASSIGGTGGEKLFFGSGTQLSVL.

This rearrangement joins TRBV6-5 to TRBJ2-1; 7 nucleotides agree with TRBD1. CDR1 and CDR2 from the germline V gene are MNHEY and SVGAGI. The length of the CDR3 is 15 residues. V lost 2 bases to trimming and J lost 2 bases; unmatched junction nucleotides: 3. This chain's CDR3 is CASSYPGTAYNEQFF. The DNA for the CDR3 is TGTGCCAGCAGTTACCCGGGGACAGCCTACAATGAGCAGTTCTTC.

This CDR3 is CASSIFTGIQYNEQFF. The CDR3 coding sequence is TGTGCCAGCAGTATCTTCACAGGGATCCAATACAATGAGCAGTTCTTC. The V call is TRBV7-8, the J call TRBJ2-1, with a weak D call TRBD1 (6 bases). The CDR3 extends over 16 amino acids. The ends were cut back, 6 bases at V and 4 bases at J, with 19 bases in the middle. Germline CDR1 and CDR2: SGHVS and FQNEAQ.

V is TRBV9 and J is TRBJ2-2, with D perhaps TRBD2 (5 bases). CDR1 and CDR2 from the germline V gene are SGDLS and YYNGEE. CDR3 length equals 14 residues. Trimming cost V 1 base and J 6 bases, with 10 bases left between them. The CDR3 sequence: CASSVISGAGELFF. The CDR3 DNA follows: TGTGCCAGCAGCGTAATCTCCGGGGCCGGGGAGCTGTTTTTT.

This chain connects TRBV29-1 to TRBJ2-1; 13 bases are a match to TRBD2. The CDR3 sequence is 16 residues long. V gave up 7 bases and J gave up 4 bases; unmatched junction bases: 10. Per the germline V gene, CDR1 is SQVTM and CDR2 is ANQGSEA. The CDR3 DNA sequence: TGCAGCGGGGTTCGGGGACTAGCGGGATTATACAATGAGCAGTTCTTC. This encodes CSGVRGLAGLYNEQFF.

The rearrangement uses TRBV5-4 and TRBJ2-7, with TRBD1 matching over 11 bases. This CDR3 has 15 amino acids. Germline values: CDR1 SGHNT, CDR2 YYREEE (reference sequence). V dropped 5 bases and J dropped 4; count of bases not matched to a gene: 8. CDR3 nucleotide sequence: TGTGCCAGCAGTGGACCGGGACAGGGGGATTACGAGCAGTACTTC. Amino acid sequence: CASSGPGQGDYEQYF.

This rearrangement joins TRBV4-3 to TRBJ1-3; D not resolved. Between the trimmed V and J ends, which lost 0 bases and 4 bases, there was a span of 10 bases. This CDR3 contains 15 residues. CDR1 LGHNA and CDR2 YSLEER come from the germline V gene. The CDR3 DNA reads TGCGCCAGCAGCCAAGAAGGAGACGTGGGAAACACCATATATTTT. Translating gives CASSQEGDVGNTIYF.

The gene calls are TRBV7-2 and TRBJ2-1; 10 bases map to TRBD2. V lost 8 bases, J lost 7 bases, and 8 bases stayed unmatched. Per the germline V gene, CDR1 is SGHTA and CDR2 is FQGNSA. The CDR3 covers 14 residues. The CDR3 here is CASCKTSGPNEQFF. The CDR3 DNA reads TGTGCCAGCTGTAAGACTAGCGGGCCAAATGAGCAGTTCTTC.

The V gene is TRBV10-3, the J gene TRBJ1-5; D unresolved. CDR3 length: 14 residues. With 5 bases removed from V and 4 bases from J, the gap between germline ends came to 12 bases. The V gene's germline CDR1 is ENHRY and CDR2 SYGVKD. The CDR3 sequence is CAISSTRDNQPQHF. The CDR3 DNA reads TGTGCCATCAGTTCTACGAGGGATAATCAGCCCCAGCATTTT.

V gene TRBV5-5 combines with J gene TRBJ2-7; TRBD2 might be the D (5 bases). This CDR3 contains 13 residues. V lost 4 bases and J lost 6, with 14 bases in between. Germline CDR1 is SGHKS and CDR2 is YYEKEE (reference sequence). The CDR3 DNA is TGTGCCAGCAGCCTGGCGGACTGGTCCGAGCAGTACTTC. Its protein product is CASSLADWSEQYF.

The chain links TRBV27 to TRBJ1-2; D is possibly TRBD1 (6 bases). The V and J ends lost 10 bases and 2 bases respectively, with 17 bases between them. The CDR3 spans 14 residues. From germline, CDR1 is MNHEY and CDR2 SMNVEV (reference sequence). The CDR3 here is CATGVRGGNYGYTF. CDR3 sequence (DNA): TGTGCCACCGGAGTTCGAGGGGGAAACTATGGCTACACCTTC.

V gene TRBV5-6 combines with J gene TRBJ2-1, with D maybe TRBD1 (6 bases). Looked up from germline, CDR1 is SGHDT and CDR2 is YYEEEE. V lost 4 bases and J 3 bases, leaving 14 bases between the germline ends. The CDR3 is 15 residues long. The CDR3 loop is CASSHNRAGYNEQFF. The CDR3 DNA reads as TGTGCCAGCAGCCACAACAGGGCTGGCTACAATGAGCAGTTCTTC.

CDR3 sequence (DNA): TGTGCCAGCTCACGGACGACAGGGGGAGATACGCAGTATTTT. It codes for CASSRTTGGDTQYF. The rearrangement links TRBV18 to TRBJ2-3; 9 nucleotides line up with TRBD1. Germline V gene sequence: CDR1 KGHSH, CDR2 LQKENI. The CDR3 totals 14 residues. With 4 bases clipped from V and 5 bases from J, the junction kept 4 bases outside the gene matches. The whole variable domain, filled in from reference TRBV18 and TRBJ2-3, reads NAGVMQNPRHLVRRRGQEARLRCSPMKGHSHVYWYRQLPEEGLKFMVYLQKENIIDESGMPKERFSAEFPKEGPSILRIQQVVRGDSAAYFCASSRTTGGDTQYFGPGTRLTVL.

CDR3 nucleotide sequence: TGTGCCACCAGCACCAGACTAGAATCGTACGAGCAGTACTTC. Residues: CATSTRLESYEQYF. The chain links TRBV15 to TRBJ2-7, with a weak D call TRBD2 (6 bases). Trimming pared 4 bases from V and 4 bases from J, leaving 14 bases between. This CDR3 comprises 14 residues. CDR1 and CDR2 from the germline V gene are LNHNV and YYDKDF (reference sequence).

The CDR3 sequence: CASNFGGYEQYF. The CDR3 DNA sequence: TGTGCCAGCAACTTTGGGGGGTACGAGCAGTACTTC. This chain connects TRBV12-3 or TRBV12-4 to TRBJ2-7, with D perhaps TRBD2 (6 bases). The ends were cut back, 7 bases at V and 4 bases at J, with 11 bases in the middle. The CDR3 runs to 12 residues.

V gene TRBV7-2 combines with J gene TRBJ2-3, with 7 bases identical to TRBD1. The J segment lost 4 bases and the V segment lost 1 base, leaving 8 bases of the junction unmatched. This CDR3 is built from 16 residues. The germline V gene has CDR1 SGHTA and CDR2 FQGNSA. The CDR3 nucleotides read TGTGCCAGCAGCTTAGACGGAACAGGGGCTTCAGATACGCAGTATTTT. Translating it yields CASSLDGTGASDTQYF. The entire variable domain, with the rest obtained from reference TRBV7-2 and TRBJ2-3, is as follows: GAGVSQSPSNKVTEKGKDVELRCDPISGHTALYWYRQSLGQGLEFLIYFQGNSAPDKSGLPSDRFSAERTGGSVSTLTIQRTQQEDSAVYLCASSLDGTGASDTQYFGPGTRLTVL.

V usage is TRBV5-1 and J usage is TRBJ2-1, with 12 bases matching TRBD2. This CDR3 contains 15 residues. V lost 0 bases to trimming and J lost 8 bases; unmatched junction nucleotides: 3. Germline values: CDR1 SGHRS, CDR2 YFSETQ. The DNA for the CDR3 is TGCGCCAGCAGCTTGGAACTAGCGGGAGGCGATGAGCAGTTCTTC. Residues: CASSLELAGGDEQFF. Full variable domain (missing parts from reference TRBV5-1 and TRBJ2-1): KAGVTQTPRYLIKTRGQQVTLSCSPISGHRSVSWYQQTPGQGLQFLFEYFSETQRNKGNFPGRFSGRQFSNSRSEMNVSTLELGDSALYLCASSLELAGGDEQFFGPGTRLTVL.

The chain combines TRBV15 with TRBJ2-2, with 11 positions matching TRBD1. From germline, CDR1 is LNHNV and CDR2 YYDKDF (reference sequence). The CDR3 sequence is 21 residues long. V lost 0 bases to trimming and J lost 6 bases; unmatched junction nucleotides: 18. This CDR3 is CATSRDPPWTGGRMGAGELFF. The CDR3, as DNA: TGTGCCACCAGCAGAGATCCCCCCTGGACAGGGGGCAGGATGGGTGCCGGGGAGCTGTTTTTT.

This chain connects TRBV6-2 or TRBV6-3 to TRBJ1-2; D might be TRBD1 (5 bases). CDR1 is MNHEY and CDR2 is SVGEGT in the germline V gene. V was pared by 6 bases and J by 0 bases, with 20 bases between. The CDR3 runs to 17 residues. The CDR3 bases are TGTGCCAGCAGCCGCGCTGACAGCGCCTTAGCTAACTATGGCTACACCTTC. Its translation is CASSRADSALANYGYTF.

This clone was seen a single time. The CDR3 loop is CASSLLTGGADTQYF. CDR3 DNA sequence: TGCGCCAGCAGCTTGTTAACAGGGGGCGCAGATACGCAGTATTTT. The rearrangement links TRBV5-1 to TRBJ2-3; 9 positions match TRBD1. The CDR3 spans 15 residues. The V segment lost 1 base and the J segment 4 bases; nucleotides outside the gene matches: 4. Germline CDR1 reads SGHRS; CDR2 reads YFSETQ.

This chain joins TRBV5-8 and TRBJ1-5; 12 nucleotides line up with TRBD1. Trimming at V came to 2 bases and at J to 6 bases, leaving 6 bases not matched to a gene. Germline lookup yields CDR1 SGHTS and CDR2 YDEGEE. This CDR3 is 16 amino acids long. CDR3 amino acids: CASSFIRDRGLQPQHF. CDR3 in DNA: TGTGCCAGCAGCTTCATCCGGGACAGGGGGCTTCAGCCCCAGCATTTT.

The V call is TRBV5-1, the J call TRBJ1-4, with D maybe TRBD1 (6 bases). The ends were cut back, 2 bases at V and 6 bases at J, with 11 bases in the middle. The CDR3 totals 14 residues. Germline V gene lookup returns CDR1 SGHRS and CDR2 YFSETQ. CDR3 nucleotide sequence: TGCGCCAGCAGCTTCTCGGGGGGCGATGAAAAACTGTTTTTT. Its translation is CASSFSGGDEKLFF. Variable domain in full (rest from reference TRBV5-1 and TRBJ1-4): KAGVTQTPRYLIKTRGQQVTLSCSPISGHRSVSWYQQTPGQGLQFLFEYFSETQRNKGNFPGRFSGRQFSNSRSEMNVSTLELGDSALYLCASSFSGGDEKLFFGSGTQLSVL.

CDR3 residues: CASSLGQGQETQYF. CDR3 DNA sequence: TGCGCCAGCAGCTTGGGACAAGGCCAAGAGACCCAGTACTTC. This rearrangement joins TRBV5-1 to TRBJ2-5; D remains ambiguous. Per germline, CDR1 SGHRS and CDR2 YFSETQ. V dropped 0 bases and J dropped 1 base, with 7 bases sitting between them. The CDR3 contains 14 residues.

The count of this clone is one. The J gene is TRBJ2-6, the V gene TRBV18, with D hard to call. Germline V gene data show CDR1 as KGHSH and CDR2 as LQKENI. This CDR3 contains 15 residues. V was shortened by 4 bases and J by 0 bases, with 7 bases between the two germline ends. DNA of the CDR3: TGTGCCAGCTCACTTCCTTCCTCTGGGGCCAACGTCCTGACTTTC. Translation gives CASSLPSSGANVLTF.

The CDR3 is CASSERMGLEQYF. The DNA of the CDR3 is TGTGCCAGCAGCGAGCGGATGGGCCTCGAGCAGTACTTC. The chain is built from TRBV7-3 and TRBJ2-7; a possible D gene is TRBD2 (5 bases). Germline V CDR1 and CDR2: SGHTA, FQGTGA. This CDR3 has 13 residues. With 5 bases removed from V and 6 bases from J, the gap between germline ends came to 14 bases.

The rearrangement links TRBV19 to TRBJ1-5; D might be TRBD1 (5 bases). The CDR3 is made up of 16 amino acids. Trimming stripped 4 bases from V and 3 bases from J, with 16 bases between. Per germline, CDR1 LNHDA and CDR2 SQIVND (reference sequence). The CDR3 loop reads CASSNPAGKPNQPQHF. CDR3 DNA: TGTGCCAGTAGTAATCCGGCAGGGAAACCCAATCAGCCCCAGCATTTT.

The gene calls are TRBV10-3 and TRBJ2-3; 14 nucleotides line up with TRBD2. This CDR3 has 18 amino acids. V was pared by 6 bases and J by 5 bases, with 13 bases of the junction left unmatched. The germline V gene has CDR1 ENHRY and CDR2 SYGVKD. The CDR3: CAISDSKTSGRALDTQYF. CDR3 in DNA: TGTGCCATCAGCGATTCGAAGACTAGCGGGAGGGCCTTAGATACGCAGTATTTT.